Listed below are T cell receptor beta chains from one sample, sequenced in a study of T cells in Graves' hyperthyroidism and ophthalmopathy. TCRdb reprocessed the multiplex PCR reads via MiXCR and lists one record per CDR3 protein. The top ten clones hold 3% to 4.5% of a sample with around 620,000 distinct CDR3 sequences, about 16% of them seen once. What was sequenced was blood. These receptors were collected from a woman aged 25 to 39 with Graves' hyperthyroidism. Each CDR3 is given with its conserved first and last residue. Fields, in order: CDR3 protein, CDR3 DNA, V gene, D gene, J gene, clone size. The D gene is left open where the match is weak. The size field is filled for only some rows; it gives once, few, many or a size class.

CDR3 protein: CASSLVAGEHYEQYF
CDR3 DNA: TGTGCCAGCAGCTTAGTAGCGGGAGAGCACTACGAGCAGTACTTC
V gene: TRBV7-2
D gene: TRBD2
J gene: TRBJ2-7
clone size: many

CDR3 protein: CSAQGEQDQPQHF
CDR3 DNA: TGCAGTGCTCAGGGTGAGCAGGACCAGCCCCAGCATTTT
V gene: TRBV20-1
D gene: -
J gene: TRBJ1-5
clone size: many

CDR3 protein: CAWSTRQGPYSNQPQHF
CDR3 DNA: TGTGCCTGGAGCACCCGACAGGGCCCCTATAGCAATCAGCCCCAGCATTTT
V gene: TRBV30
D gene: TRBD1
J gene: TRBJ1-5
clone size: many

CDR3 protein: CASSLGEGNTIYF
CDR3 DNA: TGCGCCAGCAGCTTGGGTGAAGGAAACACCATATATTTT
V gene: TRBV5-1
D gene: -
J gene: TRBJ1-3
clone size: few

CDR3 protein: CASSHDGTDTQYF
CDR3 DNA: TGTGCCAGCAGCCACGACGGCACAGATACGCAGTATTTT
V gene: TRBV3-1
D gene: -
J gene: TRBJ2-3
clone size: many

CDR3 protein: CATSDLRRENEQFF
CDR3 DNA: TGTGCCACCAGTGATTTGCGCAGGGAGAATGAGCAGTTCTTC
V gene: TRBV24-1
D gene: -
J gene: TRBJ2-1
clone size: -

CDR3 protein: CASSQGLTGGISTNEKLFF
CDR3 DNA: TGTGCCAGCAGCCAAGGTCTGACAGGGGGCATTTCAACTAATGAAAAACTGTTTTTT
V gene: TRBV4-2
D gene: TRBD1
J gene: TRBJ1-4
clone size: -

CDR3 protein: CASSLLQGATDTQYF
CDR3 DNA: TGCGCCAGCAGCTTGTTACAGGGGGCAACAGATACGCAGTATTTT
V gene: TRBV5-1
D gene: TRBD1
J gene: TRBJ2-3
clone size: few

CDR3 protein: CASTGFGKNTEAFF
CDR3 DNA: TGCGCCAGTACAGGGTTTGGAAAGAACACTGAAGCTTTCTTT
V gene: TRBV5-1
D gene: -
J gene: TRBJ1-1
clone size: many

CDR3 protein: CASSFGTGGPYEQYF
CDR3 DNA: TGTGCCAGCAGTTTCGGGACAGGGGGCCCTTACGAGCAGTACTTC
V gene: TRBV12-3/TRBV12-4
D gene: TRBD1
J gene: TRBJ2-7
clone size: many

CDR3 protein: CASGPGLAPVQFF
CDR3 DNA: TGTGCCAGCGGCCCAGGACTTGCCCCCGTGCAGTTCTTC
V gene: TRBV14
D gene: -
J gene: TRBJ2-1
clone size: many

CDR3 protein: CASSSGTTQQYF
CDR3 DNA: TGTGCCAGCAGCTCGGGGACGACACAGCAGTATTTT
V gene: TRBV7-2
D gene: -
J gene: TRBJ2-3
clone size: many

CDR3 protein: CASSLGGVQGVNEQFF
CDR3 DNA: TGTGCCAGCAGTCTCGGGGGCGTACAGGGGGTGAATGAGCAGTTCTTC
V gene: TRBV28
D gene: TRBD1
J gene: TRBJ2-1
clone size: -

CDR3 protein: CASKPTRGNQPQHF
CDR3 DNA: TGTGCCAGCAAGCCAACCAGGGGGAATCAGCCCCAGCATTTT
V gene: TRBV12-3/TRBV12-4
D gene: TRBD1
J gene: TRBJ1-5
clone size: many

CDR3 protein: CASSLAVSPNTEAFF
CDR3 DNA: TGTGCCAGCAGCTTGGCTGTCTCTCCGAACACTGAAGCTTTCTTT
V gene: TRBV5-4
D gene: -
J gene: TRBJ1-1
clone size: once

CDR3 protein: CASGTGREALTDTQYF
CDR3 DNA: TGTGCTAGTGGAACAGGGCGGGAGGCCCTCACAGATACGCAGTATTTT
V gene: TRBV12-5
D gene: TRBD2
J gene: TRBJ2-3
clone size: -

CDR3 protein: CASSILGQGASDQLQHF
CDR3 DNA: TGTGCCAGTAGTATCTTAGGACAGGGGGCCTCGGATCAGCTCCAGCATTTT
V gene: TRBV19
D gene: TRBD1
J gene: TRBJ1-5
clone size: -

CDR3 protein: CASSEGTGYDEQYF
CDR3 DNA: TGTGCCAGCTCCGAGGGGACAGGGTATGACGAGCAGTACTTC
V gene: TRBV18
D gene: TRBD1
J gene: TRBJ2-7
clone size: -

CDR3 protein: CASSDTSGSEYEQFF
CDR3 DNA: TGTGCCAGCAGCGATACTAGCGGGAGCGAGTATGAGCAGTTCTTC
V gene: TRBV13
D gene: TRBD2
J gene: TRBJ2-1
clone size: many

CDR3 protein: CASSILLTGRNTF
CDR3 DNA: TGTGCCAGTAGTATCCTCCTGACAGGTCGAAACACCTTC
V gene: TRBV19
D gene: -
J gene: TRBJ1-2
clone size: few

CDR3 protein: CASSLLTGYEQYF
CDR3 DNA: TGTGCCAGCAGCTTATTAACAGGGTACGAGCAGTACTTC
V gene: TRBV11-3
D gene: -
J gene: TRBJ2-7
clone size: many

CDR3 protein: CSARMEAPLEQFF
CDR3 DNA: TGCAGTGCTAGAATGGAGGCACCACTAGAGCAGTTCTTC
V gene: TRBV20-1
D gene: -
J gene: TRBJ2-1
clone size: many

CDR3 protein: CASSSPWGATYEQYF
CDR3 DNA: TGTGCCAGCAGTTCCCCTTGGGGGGCAACCTACGAGCAGTACTTC
V gene: TRBV28
D gene: -
J gene: TRBJ2-7
clone size: many

CDR3 protein: CASSPRQGVNTEAFF
CDR3 DNA: TGTGCCAGCAGCCCCCGACAGGGAGTGAACACTGAAGCTTTCTTT
V gene: TRBV7-2
D gene: TRBD1
J gene: TRBJ1-1
clone size: many

CDR3 protein: CASTPGQTNEQFF
CDR3 DNA: TGTGCCAGCACCCCGGGACAGACCAATGAGCAGTTCTTC
V gene: TRBV6-2/TRBV6-3
D gene: TRBD1
J gene: TRBJ2-1
clone size: few

CDR3 protein: CASSPTDASEQYF
CDR3 DNA: TGTGCCAGCAGCCCAACAGACGCATCCGAGCAGTACTTC
V gene: TRBV7-3
D gene: -
J gene: TRBJ2-7
clone size: -

CDR3 protein: CASSYGKGREQFF
CDR3 DNA: TGTGCCAGCAGTTACGGGAAGGGGCGAGAGCAGTTCTTC
V gene: TRBV6-5
D gene: -
J gene: TRBJ2-1
clone size: many

CDR3 protein: CASSYYRSNEQFF
CDR3 DNA: TGTGCCAGCAGTTATTACAGGTCCAATGAGCAGTTCTTC
V gene: TRBV6-1
D gene: -
J gene: TRBJ2-1
clone size: few

CDR3 protein: CASSPRTSGSLWETQYF
CDR3 DNA: TGTGCCAGCAGCCCTCGGACTAGCGGGAGTCTATGGGAGACCCAGTACTTC
V gene: TRBV7-6
D gene: TRBD2
J gene: TRBJ2-5
clone size: many

CDR3 protein: CASSPKMHRGEAFF
CDR3 DNA: TGTGCCAGCAGTCCTAAGATGCACAGGGGTGAAGCTTTCTTT
V gene: TRBV27
D gene: TRBD1
J gene: TRBJ1-1
clone size: many

CDR3 protein: CASMTLARRETQYF
CDR3 DNA: TGTGCCAGCATGACCCTGGCGAGGCGGGAGACCCAGTACTTC
V gene: TRBV27
D gene: -
J gene: TRBJ2-5
clone size: many

CDR3 protein: CASSVGAGRSYEQYF
CDR3 DNA: TGTGCCAGCAGCGTAGGGGCGGGACGATCCTACGAGCAGTACTTC
V gene: TRBV9
D gene: -
J gene: TRBJ2-7
clone size: many

CDR3 protein: CASIRTGDTEAFF
CDR3 DNA: TGTGCCAGCATAAGGACAGGGGACACTGAAGCTTTCTTT
V gene: TRBV11-2
D gene: TRBD1
J gene: TRBJ1-1
clone size: few

CDR3 protein: CSAWTGINEKLFF
CDR3 DNA: TGCAGTGCTTGGACAGGGATTAATGAAAAACTGTTTTTT
V gene: TRBV20-1
D gene: TRBD1
J gene: TRBJ1-4
clone size: -

CDR3 protein: CASSQVGRAPGNEQFF
CDR3 DNA: TGCGCCAGCAGCCAAGTAGGGAGGGCCCCTGGCAATGAGCAGTTCTTC
V gene: TRBV4-3
D gene: TRBD2
J gene: TRBJ2-1
clone size: -

CDR3 protein: CASQGTWSDRYEQYF
CDR3 DNA: TGTGCCAGCCAAGGGACCTGGAGCGACCGTTACGAGCAGTACTTC
V gene: TRBV28
D gene: -
J gene: TRBJ2-7
clone size: few

CDR3 protein: CASSLVDLRFTGSRKGEQYF
CDR3 DNA: TGTGCCAGCAGCTTAGTAGACCTCCGTTTTACAGGGAGTCGGAAGGGCGAGCAGTACTTC
V gene: TRBV7-9
D gene: -
J gene: TRBJ2-7
clone size: few

CDR3 protein: CASSVDYGHNEQFF
CDR3 DNA: TGTGCCAGCAGCGTAGATTACGGTCACAATGAGCAGTTCTTC
V gene: TRBV9
D gene: -
J gene: TRBJ2-1
clone size: -

CDR3 protein: CASSLGEYYEQYF
CDR3 DNA: TGTGCCAGCAGTTTAGGCGAATACTACGAGCAGTACTTC
V gene: TRBV12-3/TRBV12-4
D gene: -
J gene: TRBJ2-7
clone size: -

CDR3 protein: CASSLKGAPNTDTQYF
CDR3 DNA: TGTGCCAGCAGCTTGAAGGGGGCGCCTAACACAGATACGCAGTATTTT
V gene: TRBV5-4
D gene: TRBD1
J gene: TRBJ2-3
clone size: many

CDR3 protein: CASRRDKGQYLGYTF
CDR3 DNA: TGTGCCAGCAGAAGGGACAAGGGACAGTATCTTGGCTACACCTTC
V gene: TRBV6-1
D gene: TRBD1
J gene: TRBJ1-2
clone size: -

CDR3 protein: CASSVSGSNYEQYF
CDR3 DNA: TGTGCCAGCAGCGTTAGCGGGAGCAACTACGAGCAGTACTTC
V gene: TRBV9
D gene: TRBD2
J gene: TRBJ2-7
clone size: few

CDR3 protein: CASSLSLPTYEQYF
CDR3 DNA: TGTGCCAGCAGCTTAAGCCTGCCCACCTACGAGCAGTACTTC
V gene: TRBV11-2
D gene: -
J gene: TRBJ2-7
clone size: many

CDR3 protein: CASSLKAGRNHQPQHF
CDR3 DNA: TGTGCCAGCAGTTTAAAGGCCGGCAGAAACCATCAGCCCCAGCATTTT
V gene: TRBV12-3/TRBV12-4
D gene: -
J gene: TRBJ1-5
clone size: -

CDR3 protein: CASSQDFSLGNEQFF
CDR3 DNA: TGTGCCAGCAGCCAAGATTTTAGTTTGGGCAATGAGCAGTTCTTC
V gene: TRBV3-1
D gene: -
J gene: TRBJ2-1
clone size: many

CDR3 protein: CASSEAQGIYPQHF
CDR3 DNA: TGTGCCAGCAGTGAAGCGCAGGGAATCTACCCCCAGCATTTT
V gene: TRBV6-1
D gene: -
J gene: TRBJ1-5
clone size: many

CDR3 protein: CASSFAPTSIQYF
CDR3 DNA: TGTGCCAGCAGTTTCGCCCCAACGAGCATTCAGTACTTC
V gene: TRBV28
D gene: -
J gene: TRBJ2-4
clone size: few

CDR3 protein: CAWSKGQTADTQYF
CDR3 DNA: TGTGCCTGGTCTAAGGGACAGACAGCAGATACGCAGTATTTT
V gene: TRBV30
D gene: TRBD1
J gene: TRBJ2-3
clone size: many

CDR3 protein: CASSYRGTMEKLFF
CDR3 DNA: TGTGCCAGCAGTTACAGGGGCACCATGGAAAAACTGTTTTTT
V gene: TRBV6-6
D gene: -
J gene: TRBJ1-4
clone size: few

CDR3 protein: CASSQDSGTSGHNEQFF
CDR3 DNA: TGCGCCAGCAGCCAAGATTCAGGGACTAGCGGCCACAATGAGCAGTTCTTC
V gene: TRBV4-3
D gene: TRBD2
J gene: TRBJ2-1
clone size: -

CDR3 protein: CASSFYRVSNTGELFF
CDR3 DNA: TGTGCCAGCAGTTTTTACAGGGTTTCGAACACCGGGGAGCTGTTTTTT
V gene: TRBV6-1
D gene: -
J gene: TRBJ2-2
clone size: many

CDR3 protein: CASSVDLAGGSYNEQFF
CDR3 DNA: TGTGCCAGCAGCGTAGATCTAGCGGGAGGTTCCTACAATGAGCAGTTCTTC
V gene: TRBV9
D gene: TRBD2
J gene: TRBJ2-1
clone size: many

CDR3 protein: CASSDIAGTNNEQFF
CDR3 DNA: TGTGCCAGCAGTGATATAGCGGGCACTAACAATGAGCAGTTCTTC
V gene: TRBV2
D gene: TRBD2
J gene: TRBJ2-1
clone size: few

CDR3 protein: CASRRGNSGDNEQFF
CDR3 DNA: TGCGCCAGCAGGAGGGGGAATAGCGGAGACAATGAGCAGTTCTTC
V gene: TRBV5-1
D gene: -
J gene: TRBJ2-1
clone size: -